The following is a T cell receptor beta chain sequence with its context. Individuals aged about 18 to 95 years were recruited from about two dozen US areas. Categorization into cohorts depended on clinical history that participants reported. Two negative PCRs, clearance, or symptom resolution were required of recovered Cohort 3 donors. The method was immunoSEQ multiplex PCR; TCRdb's version includes in-frame clones alone and lacks a portion of them. The repertoire holds 350,000 or so clones, with about 90% as singletons. Germline lookup yields CDR1 SQVTM and CDR2 ANQGSEA. This CDR3 is built from 17 residues. V was trimmed by 5 bases and J by 0 bases, leaving 23 bases between them. These data are taken from a study of blood T cell repertoires in COVID-19. Study at large: The cDNA or gDNA used as material had been derived from T cells, B-cell-depleted T cells, or PBMCs.

Sequencing was performed on PBMCs or T cells enriched from blood (not recorded which). This clonotype originated in a woman aged 30 to 39 who had recovered from COVID-19. This chain joins TRBV29-1 and TRBJ2-7; no firm D call. The CDR3 sequence is CSVSVTGYGSLSYEQYF. CDR3 bases: TGCAGCGTTTCAGTTACGGGTTACGGCAGCCTCTCCTACGAGCAGTACTTC.